The rows below give T cell receptor beta chains drawn from one sample of a study of OX40 agonist ivuxolimab in advanced cancers. Some clones are missing from TCRdb's copy, which holds only in-frame ones; the method was immunoSEQ multiplex PCR. Here the sample spans 70,000 to 80,000 clones, 93% being singletons. This specimen consisted of CD4+ or CD8+ T cells sorted from blood, obtained in a trial of the OX40 agonist ivuxolimab. The receptors stem from an adult with an advanced solid tumor such as melanoma, head and neck, liver or kidney cancer. Each CDR3 is given with its conserved first and last residue. D genes are given only for firm matches. Clone size, where shown, is once, few, many, or a class for clones that have expanded.

d_gene: NA
v_gene: TRBV27
j_gene: TRBJ1-5
abundance: NA
CDR3nt: TGTGCCAGCAGTCTATCTGGGGGCAATCAGCCCCAGCATTTT
CDR3aa: CASSLSGGNQPQHF

d_gene: TRBD1
v_gene: TRBV27
j_gene: TRBJ2-5
abundance: once
CDR3nt: TGTGCCAGCAGTTTATTAGGGACAGGGGGCCAAGAGACCCAGTACTTC
CDR3aa: CASSLLGTGGQETQYF

d_gene: TRBD1
v_gene: TRBV27
j_gene: TRBJ2-7
abundance: NA
CDR3nt: TGTGCCACCCACCCGAGGACAGGGGAAGAGCAGTACTTC
CDR3aa: CATHPRTGEEQYF

d_gene: TRBD2
v_gene: TRBV4-1
j_gene: TRBJ2-7
abundance: NA
CDR3nt: TGCGCCAGCAGCCACATTGGCGGGGGAACTGACGAGCAGTACTTC
CDR3aa: CASSHIGGGTDEQYF

d_gene: NA
v_gene: TRBV11-2
j_gene: TRBJ2-5
abundance: NA
CDR3nt: TGTGCCAGCAGCTTAATCGAGACCCAGTACTTC
CDR3aa: CASSLIETQYF

d_gene: NA
v_gene: TRBV5-8
j_gene: TRBJ1-1
abundance: NA
CDR3nt: TGTGCCAGCAGCTTGGGATGGTACACTGAAGCTTTCTTT
CDR3aa: CASSLGWYTEAFF

d_gene: NA
v_gene: TRBV2
j_gene: TRBJ1-2
abundance: NA
CDR3nt: TGTGCCAGCAGTGAACGGCAGATCGGCTACACCTTC
CDR3aa: CASSERQIGYTF

d_gene: TRBD2
v_gene: TRBV11-2
j_gene: TRBJ2-7
abundance: NA
CDR3nt: TGTGCCAGCAGTCCTAGCGGTTACGAGCAGTACTTC
CDR3aa: CASSPSGYEQYF

d_gene: TRBD2
v_gene: TRBV13
j_gene: TRBJ2-7
abundance: NA
CDR3nt: TGTGCCAGCAGCTTACCCTTAGCGGGATCTGAGCAGTACTTC
CDR3aa: CASSLPLAGSEQYF

d_gene: NA
v_gene: TRBV19
j_gene: TRBJ2-7
abundance: NA
CDR3nt: TGTGCCAGTAGTATACTGGATGGCTACGAGCAGTACTTC
CDR3aa: CASSILDGYEQYF

d_gene: TRBD1
v_gene: TRBV4-1
j_gene: TRBJ2-3
abundance: NA
CDR3nt: TGCGCCAGCAGCCCGGGACAGGCCACAGATACGCAGTATTTT
CDR3aa: CASSPGQATDTQYF

d_gene: NA
v_gene: TRBV9
j_gene: TRBJ2-7
abundance: NA
CDR3nt: TGTGCCAGCAGCGCAGAAGGGGGAGGGTTTAACGAGCAGTACTTC
CDR3aa: CASSAEGGGFNEQYF

d_gene: TRBD2
v_gene: TRBV27
j_gene: TRBJ2-3
abundance: NA
CDR3nt: TGTGCCAGCAGTCCTAGCGGGAGGACTTTCTACACAAATACGCAGTATTTT
CDR3aa: CASSPSGRTFYTNTQYF

d_gene: NA
v_gene: TRBV18
j_gene: TRBJ2-7
abundance: NA
CDR3nt: TGTGCCAGCTCACCACCCGGTTCCTACGAGCAGTACTTC
CDR3aa: CASSPPGSYEQYF

d_gene: TRBD1
v_gene: TRBV27
j_gene: TRBJ2-7
abundance: NA
CDR3nt: TGTGCCAGCAGTTTATCCCCCCGGACAGGGTTCTACGAGCAGTACTTC
CDR3aa: CASSLSPRTGFYEQYF

d_gene: NA
v_gene: TRBV9
j_gene: TRBJ1-5
abundance: once
CDR3nt: TGTGCCAGCAGCGTAGCAGGGGTCAATCAGCCCCAGCATTTT
CDR3aa: CASSVAGVNQPQHF

d_gene: TRBD2
v_gene: TRBV27
j_gene: TRBJ2-1
abundance: NA
CDR3nt: TGTGCCAGCAGTTTATCCCCTAGCGGGGGGGCAGGGGAGCAGTTCTTC
CDR3aa: CASSLSPSGGAGEQFF

d_gene: NA
v_gene: TRBV5-6
j_gene: TRBJ2-2
abundance: NA
CDR3nt: TGTGCCAGCAGCTTAGACGTCGGGGAGCTGTTTTTT
CDR3aa: CASSLDVGELFF